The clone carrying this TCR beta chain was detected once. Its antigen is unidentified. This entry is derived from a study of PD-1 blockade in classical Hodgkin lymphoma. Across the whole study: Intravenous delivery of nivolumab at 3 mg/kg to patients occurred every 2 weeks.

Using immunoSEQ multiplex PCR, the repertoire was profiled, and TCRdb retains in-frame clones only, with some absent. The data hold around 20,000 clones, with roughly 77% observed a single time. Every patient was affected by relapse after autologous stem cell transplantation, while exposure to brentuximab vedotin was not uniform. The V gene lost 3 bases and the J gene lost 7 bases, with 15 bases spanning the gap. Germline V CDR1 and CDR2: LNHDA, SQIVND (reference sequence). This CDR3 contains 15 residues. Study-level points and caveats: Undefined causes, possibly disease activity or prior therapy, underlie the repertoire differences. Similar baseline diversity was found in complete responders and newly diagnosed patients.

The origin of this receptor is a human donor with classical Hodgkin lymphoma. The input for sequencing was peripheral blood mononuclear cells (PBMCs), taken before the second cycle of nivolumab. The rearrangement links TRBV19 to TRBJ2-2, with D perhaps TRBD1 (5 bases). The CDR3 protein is CASSILLAGIGELFF. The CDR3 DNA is TGTGCCAGTAGTATCTTATTAGCAGGGATCGGGGAGCTGTTTTTT.